This passage covers 22 T cell receptor beta chains from one sample sequenced in a study of T cell changes during pregnancy in multiple sclerosis. Clones were read by immunoSEQ multiplex PCR, and TCRdb kept only the in-frame ones, dropping some. Here the sample spans tens of thousands of clones, 90% being singletons. The source material was CD4+ T cells from peripheral blood mononuclear cells, sampled in the third trimester of pregnancy. These receptors originate from a female donor with multiple sclerosis, enrolled in a pregnancy study.

The J gene is TRBJ2-2, the V gene TRBV5-4, with 14 bases that match TRBD2. The CDR3 extends over 16 amino acids. Trimming cost V 4 bases and J 6 bases; bases outside gene matches: 5. Per the germline V gene, CDR1 is SGHNT and CDR2 is YYREEE (reference sequence). CDR3 in amino acids: CASSQTSGRGAGELFF. CDR3 DNA sequence: TGTGCCAGCAGCCAGACTAGCGGGAGGGGTGCCGGGGAGCTGTTTTTT.

The chain has TRBV2 and TRBJ2-1, with D possibly matching TRBD2 (6 bases). V lost 7 bases and J lost 9, with 16 bases in between. The CDR3 loop spans 13 amino acids. Germline assignment: CDR1 SNHLY and CDR2 FYNNEI. The CDR3: CASKRGETTEQFF. The CDR3 region has the DNA TGTGCCAGCAAACGCGGGGAGACAACTGAGCAGTTCTTC.

The chain joins TRBV25-1 to TRBJ1-2, with D maybe TRBD1 (6 bases). Trimming shortened V by 0 bases and J by 4 bases, and 15 bases separated the two germline ends. Germline V CDR1 and CDR2: MGHDK, SYGVNS. The CDR3 contains 16 residues. In DNA form, the CDR3 reads TGTGCCAGCAGTGAATATAGGGCAGGGGATAGCTATGGCTACACCTTC. Residues: CASSEYRAGDSYGYTF.

J is TRBJ2-3 and V is TRBV6-5, with 8 bases lining up with TRBD2. Per the germline V gene, CDR1 is MNHEY and CDR2 is SVGAGI. The CDR3 has 15 amino acids. Germline trimming cut 5 bases from V and 1 base from J; bases unmatched to any gene: 5. This chain's CDR3 is CASSPLAGRTDTQYF. CDR3 coding DNA: TGTGCCAGCAGTCCTTTAGCGGGACGCACAGATACGCAGTATTTT.

V and J are TRBV7-9 and TRBJ2-1; 7 bases agree with TRBD2. V lost 1 base, J lost 14 bases, and 8 bases stayed unmatched. This CDR3 is built from 13 residues. Germline lookup yields CDR1 SEHNR and CDR2 FQNEAQ (reference sequence). CDR3 sequence reads: CASSLEVGRAEFF. DNA of the CDR3: TGTGCCAGCAGCTTAGAGGTTGGGAGGGCGGAGTTCTTC.

The chain couples TRBV30 to TRBJ2-2; a possible D gene is TRBD1 (6 bases). CDR3 length: 13 amino acids. V lost 4 bases and J lost 3, with 9 bases in between. Germline CDR1 is GTSNPN and CDR2 is SVGIG (reference sequence). CDR3 sequence reads: CAWTSGDTGELFF. The CDR3 coding sequence is TGTGCCTGGACTTCAGGGGACACCGGGGAGCTGTTTTTT.

Only one count was recorded for this clone. This chain's CDR3 is CASRPQWGHGYTF. The CDR3 bases are TGTGCCAGCAGGCCCCAGTGGGGCCATGGCTACACCTTC. This chain links TRBV6-1 with TRBJ1-2, with D possibly matching TRBD1 (5 bases). Per the germline V gene, CDR1 is MNHNS and CDR2 is SASEGT. V shed 6 bases and J shed 6 bases, with 14 bases lying between them. This CDR3 is built from 13 residues.

The genes are TRBV19 and TRBJ1-2; D gene unclear. Between the trimmed V and J ends, which lost 4 bases and 3 bases, there was a span of 12 bases. The CDR3 runs to 14 residues. Germline V gene data show CDR1 as LNHDA and CDR2 as SQIVND (reference sequence). The CDR3 region has the DNA TGTGCCAGTAGTACCGGACTGTCTGACTATGGCTACACCTTC. Its translation: CASSTGLSDYGYTF.

The gene calls are TRBV19 and TRBJ2-2; 7 nucleotides line up with TRBD2. From germline, CDR1 is LNHDA and CDR2 SQIVND (reference sequence). The CDR3 has 15 residues. The ends lost 2 bases at V and 7 bases at J; junction bases unmatched: 7. CDR3 residues: CASSILAGAVGELFF. The CDR3 bases are TGTGCCAGTAGTATACTGGCGGGAGCGGTCGGGGAGCTGTTTTTT. The full variable domain, completed using reference TRBV19 and TRBJ2-2, is DGGITQSPKYLFRKEGQNVTLSCEQNLNHDAMYWYRQDPGQGLRLIYYSQIVNDFQKGDIAEGYSVSREKKESFPLTVTSAQKNPTAFYLCASSILAGAVGELFFGEGSRLTVL.

The J gene is TRBJ1-2, the V gene TRBV30; tentatively, D is TRBD1 (5 bases). With 0 bases removed from V and 4 bases from J, the gap between germline ends came to 12 bases. The germline V gene encodes CDR1 GTSNPN and CDR2 SVGIG (reference sequence). The CDR3 contains 14 residues. The CDR3 spells CAWSVAGSIYGYTF. DNA of the CDR3: TGTGCCTGGAGTGTAGCAGGGTCCATCTATGGCTACACCTTC. Supplemented by reference TRBV30 and TRBJ1-2, the full variable domain reads SQTIHQWPATLVQPVGSPLSLECTVEGTSNPNLYWYRQAAGRGLQLLFYSVGIGQISSEVPQNLSASRPQDRQFILSSKKLLLSDSGFYLCAWSVAGSIYGYTFGSGTRLTVV.

This clone was counted between two and nine times. This sequence joins TRBV5-4 and TRBJ2-7; D uncertain. This CDR3 comprises 14 residues. Germline assignment: CDR1 SGHNT and CDR2 YYREEE (reference sequence). The V end was cut by 4 bases, the J end by 3 bases, with 14 bases between. CDR3 loop: CASSRDFLNYEQYF. The CDR3 bases are TGTGCCAGCAGCCGCGACTTCCTTAACTACGAGCAGTACTTC.

The chain links TRBV19 to TRBJ2-1, with TRBD1 as a possible D gene (5 bases). Trimming shortened V by 3 bases and J by 7 bases, and 25 bases separated the two germline ends. The CDR3 contains 18 residues. Germline V CDR1 and CDR2: LNHDA, SQIVND (reference sequence). This chain's CDR3 is CASSMLQGGTNLINEQFF. The CDR3 region has the DNA TGTGCCAGTAGTATGTTGCAGGGTGGAACTAACCTTATTAATGAGCAGTTCTTC.

The chain recombines TRBV2 with TRBJ2-1; possible D gene TRBD1, 7 bases. Germline CDR1 SNHLY, CDR2 FYNNEI. V shed 7 bases and J shed 7 bases, with 14 bases lying between them. The CDR3 consists of 13 residues. This chain's CDR3 is CASTGRGENEQFF. CDR3 nucleotides: TGTGCCAGCACCGGCAGGGGGGAGAATGAGCAGTTCTTC.

V is TRBV19 and J is TRBJ1-5; no firm D call. Germline loops: CDR1 LNHDA, CDR2 SQIVND (reference sequence). V was pared by 5 bases and J by 9 bases, with 14 bases between. The CDR3 covers 13 residues. CDR3 sequence: CASSSSGGRPQHF. CDR3 coding DNA: TGTGCCAGTAGTTCAAGTGGAGGACGGCCCCAGCATTTT.

The chain joins TRBV15 to TRBJ2-1; D is uncertain. Trimming cost V 0 bases and J 7 bases, with 13 bases left between them. Germline V lookup: CDR1 LNHNV, CDR2 YYDKDF (reference sequence). This CDR3 region has 15 residues. The CDR3 nucleotides read TGTGCCACCAGCAGAGATCAACGTCGGTTGAATGAGCAGTTCTTC. Its protein is CATSRDQRRLNEQFF.

This clone was seen once. The chain couples TRBV4-3 to TRBJ2-5; the match to TRBD1 covers 8 bases. Germline lookup yields CDR1 LGHNA and CDR2 YSLEER. There are 15 residues in the CDR3. J was trimmed by 5 bases and V by 4 bases; bases with no gene match: 9. In nucleotides, the CDR3 is TGCGCCAGCAGCCGACAGGACAGGGAAGGCGAGACCCAGTACTTC. Encoded protein: CASSRQDREGETQYF.

This chain joins TRBV14 and TRBJ1-1; D gene ambiguous. Trimming left V 4 bases short and J 6 bases short, with 15 bases between. The length of the CDR3 is 14 residues. Per germline, CDR1 SGHDN and CDR2 FVKESK. CDR3 nucleotides: TGTGCCAGCAGCCGAACCGAATTGGCTTCTGAAGCTTTCTTT. Residues: CASSRTELASEAFF.

A single count supports this clone. This chain joins TRBV28 and TRBJ2-5; TRBD1 aligns across 9 bases. CDR3 length: 13 residues. Germline loops: CDR1 MDHEN, CDR2 SYDVKM. V dropped 8 bases and J dropped 5; count of bases not matched to a gene: 6. CDR3 sequence: CASRTGGGETQYF. The CDR3 DNA reads TGTGCCAGCCGTACAGGGGGCGGGGAGACCCAGTACTTC.

V is TRBV18 and J is TRBJ2-4; a possible D gene is TRBD1 (6 bases). V was cut by 9 bases and J by 1 base, with 10 bases left in between. The germline gives CDR1 KGHSH, CDR2 LQKENI. The CDR3 is made up of 13 amino acids. The CDR3 protein is CASATGAKNIQYF. The CDR3 DNA is TGTGCCAGTGCTACAGGGGCCAAAAACATTCAGTACTTC.

The rearrangement links TRBV14 to TRBJ2-3; D is possibly TRBD2 (7 bases). Germline CDR1 reads SGHDN; CDR2 reads FVKESK. There are 17 residues in the CDR3. Trimming left V 1 base short and J 2 bases short, with 16 bases between. In DNA, the CDR3 is TGTGCCAGCAGCCAAGTTCTCCGGCGGGGGCCCACAGATACGCAGTATTTT. Its translation is CASSQVLRRGPTDTQYF.

In the case of this clone: The identical CDR3 is also encoded by other nucleotide sequences in the sample. The V and J genes are TRBV5-1 and TRBJ2-1, with a weak D call TRBD2 (6 bases). This CDR3 has 15 residues. Between the trimmed V and J ends, which lost 3 bases and 1 base, there was a span of 11 bases. Germline-derived CDR1 and CDR2 are SGHRS and YFSETQ. The CDR3 sequence: CASSSGTSSYNEQFF. Here the CDR3 DNA reads TGCGCCAGCAGCTCAGGGACTTCATCCTACAATGAGCAGTTCTTC. Variable domain in full (rest from reference TRBV5-1 and TRBJ2-1): KAGVTQTPRYLIKTRGQQVTLSCSPISGHRSVSWYQQTPGQGLQFLFEYFSETQRNKGNFPGRFSGRQFSNSRSEMNVSTLELGDSALYLCASSSGTSSYNEQFFGPGTRLTVL.

The genes are TRBV10-2 and TRBJ2-6; D is perhaps TRBD1 (6 bases). V lost 0 bases and J 0 bases, leaving 12 bases between the germline ends. This CDR3 region has 18 residues. Per germline, CDR1 WSHSY and CDR2 SAAADI. The CDR3 protein is CASSESVRGLSGANVLTF. The CDR3 DNA reads TGCGCCAGCAGTGAGTCTGTCAGGGGCCTCTCTGGGGCCAACGTCCTGACTTTC.